The 8 T cell receptor beta chains given below trace back to one sample, sequenced in a study of neurological immune-mediated disorders. TCRdb re-called the 5' RACE reads with MiXCR, one entry per CDR3 protein. The profile covers some 48,000 distinct CDR3 sequences, with 10% appearing a single time and around 21% taken by the ten largest. The sample comprised PBMCs. All receptors come from a woman between 40 and 50 years old with HTLV-1-associated myelopathy (HAM/TSP).

This clonotype was found many times. This chain joins TRBV4-1 and TRBJ1-5, with D possibly being TRBD1 (6 bases). V lost 1 base to trimming and J lost 0 bases, with 22 bases between them. This CDR3 is 20 amino acids long. Germline V gene lookup returns CDR1 MGHRA and CDR2 YSYEKL. The CDR3 DNA reads TGCGCCAGCAGCCAAGGATCACCGGGACAAAGCGTCTATAGCAATCAGCCCCAGCATTTT. Its translation: CASSQGSPGQSVYSNQPQHF.

This clonotype came up many times. The chain has TRBV29-1 and TRBJ1-1; a possible D gene is TRBD1 (5 bases). V shed 4 bases and J shed 5 bases, with 23 bases lying between them. The CDR3 runs to 16 residues. The germline V gene encodes CDR1 SQVTM and CDR2 ANQGSEA. The CDR3 region has the DNA TGCAGCGTTGCTGGTTCGGGGCTCTTTATGGGAACTGAAGCTTTCTTT. Protein: CSVAGSGLFMGTEAFF.

The table lists this clonotype with many counts. The limits of the CDR3 on the DNA are not certain, so only TCRdb's listed CDR3 is given. This sequence joins TRBV5-5 and TRBJ1-1; the table's TRBD1 call for D was not verified on the DNA. The germline CDR1 and CDR2 sequences are SGHKS and YYEKEE (reference sequence). The CDR3 numbers 14 amino acids, ends counted. CDR3 sequence reads: CASNFGPGGTEAFF.

This clonotype was counted at least ten times. V and J are TRBV6-5 and TRBJ2-4; D not certain. This CDR3 comprises 12 residues. Trimming took 2 bases from V and 9 from J, leaving 8 bases between them. Germline loops: CDR1 MNHEY, CDR2 SVGAGI. The CDR3 sequence: CASSYRDGIQYF. CDR3 coding DNA: TGTGCCAGCAGTTACAGGGATGGCATTCAGTACTTC.

In this sample, this clonotype turned up many times. The chain joins TRBV6-1 to TRBJ1-2; D is unclear. The CDR3 covers 11 residues. Trimming pared 3 bases from V and 4 bases from J, leaving 3 bases between. In germline, CDR1 is MNHNS, CDR2 SASEGT. CDR3 sequence (DNA): TGTGCCAGCAGTGACCCCTATGGCTACACCTTC. It is translated as CASSDPYGYTF.

This chain uses TRBV20-1 with TRBJ2-7; either TRBD1 or TRBD2 may supply D (5 bases each). The CDR3 runs 14 residues. Trimming took 6 bases from V and 6 from J, leaving 21 bases between them. Germline values: CDR1 DFQATT, CDR2 SNEGSKA (reference sequence). The CDR3 DNA follows: TGCAGTGCCCTCTTTTCGCAGTGGGACGGCGAGCAGTACTTC. The encoded protein is CSALFSQWDGEQYF.

This clonotype has a count of ten or more. J is TRBJ2-1 and V is TRBV7-2, with no clear D. V gave up 1 base and J gave up 6 bases, with 10 bases separating them. Per germline, CDR1 SGHTA and CDR2 FQGNSA. The CDR3 length is 14 residues. CDR3 in amino acids: CASSLVGASNEQFF. The CDR3 DNA sequence: TGTGCCAGCAGCTTAGTCGGAGCGTCCAATGAGCAGTTCTTC.

Ten or more counts support this clonotype. The rearrangement links TRBV2 to TRBJ2-7, with D possibly TRBD1 on 5 matching bases. V shed 6 bases and J shed 6 bases, with 18 bases lying between them. Per the germline V gene, CDR1 is SNHLY and CDR2 is FYNNEI. There are 14 residues in the CDR3. The CDR3 DNA reads as TGTGCCAGCAGCCCCTTCCCAGGGCGCGGCGAGCAGTACTTC. This gives the protein CASSPFPGRGEQYF.